This passage covers 14 T cell receptor beta chains from one sample sequenced in a study of blood T cell repertoires in COVID-19. The repertoire was sequenced with immunoSEQ multiplex PCR; TCRdb's copy has only in-frame clones and lacks some. Found here are over 100,000 clones, around 78% of them singletons; the top ten hold 15% to 20%. The sequenced sample consisted of peripheral blood. These receptor sequences come from a woman aged 55-69 years with acute or convalescent COVID-19.

The sample holds many counts of this clone. This rearrangement joins TRBV27 to TRBJ2-7; D ambiguous. The length of the CDR3 is 15 residues. With 3 bases removed from V and 2 bases from J, the gap between germline ends came to 14 bases. CDR1 is MNHEY, CDR2 SMNVEV, per germline (reference sequence). DNA for the CDR3: TGTGCCAGCAGTTTTGCGGATTCGAAAACCTACGAGCAGTACTTC. It yields the protein CASSFADSKTYEQYF.

This clone turned up a few times. V usage is TRBV2 and J usage is TRBJ1-5; TRBD1 matches at 8 bases. Germline CDR1 is SNHLY and CDR2 is FYNNEI. Unmatched junction bases numbered 8, after V lost 7 bases and J lost 3 bases. The CDR3 is made up of 15 amino acids. The CDR3 spells CASKSDRANNQPQHF. The CDR3, as DNA: TGTGCCAGCAAATCGGACAGGGCAAACAATCAGCCCCAGCATTTT.

The chain carries TRBV27 and TRBJ2-1; 8 nucleotides agree with TRBD1. This CDR3 is built from 14 residues. J lost 6 bases, V lost 5 bases, and 6 bases had no gene match. Germline lookup yields CDR1 MNHEY and CDR2 SMNVEV (reference sequence). Here the CDR3 reads CASSLIGTGNEQFF. The DNA for the CDR3 is TGTGCCAGCAGTCTGATAGGGACAGGCAATGAGCAGTTCTTC.

This clone was observed a handful of times. This chain uses TRBV19 with TRBJ2-7, with 12 nucleotides matching TRBD1. The CDR3 consists of 15 residues. Germline V gene lookup returns CDR1 LNHDA and CDR2 SQIVND (reference sequence). The J segment lost 5 bases and the V segment lost 0 bases, leaving 2 bases of the junction unmatched. The DNA for the CDR3 is TGTGCCAGTAGTATAGAGGGGACAGGGGGCCACGAGCAGTACTTC. This encodes CASSIEGTGGHEQYF.

The chain combines TRBV19 with TRBJ2-3; 8 nucleotides match TRBD1. This CDR3 spans 13 amino acids. Trimming at V came to 9 bases and at J to 4 bases, leaving 6 bases not matched to a gene. CDR1 LNHDA and CDR2 SQIVND come from the germline V gene (reference sequence). The CDR3 reads CASRQGMADTQYF. The CDR3 DNA reads as TGTGCCAGCCGACAGGGGATGGCAGATACGCAGTATTTT.

The J gene is TRBJ2-7, the V gene TRBV2, with D possibly TRBD1 on 5 matching bases. Germline lookup yields CDR1 SNHLY and CDR2 FYNNEI. The ends were cut back, 7 bases at V and 2 bases at J, with 9 bases in the middle. There are 12 residues in the CDR3. CDR3 coding DNA: TGTGCCAGCAAGGCAGGGCCCTACGAGCAGTACTTC. Translated: CASKAGPYEQYF.

The chain joins TRBV19 to TRBJ1-1, with D possibly matching TRBD1 (5 bases). V lost 4 bases to trimming and J lost 5 bases, with 20 bases between them. This CDR3 has 16 residues. Per germline, CDR1 LNHDA and CDR2 SQIVND (reference sequence). As DNA, the CDR3 is TGTGCCAGTAGTAATCATATAGGGGCCCTAGGGACTGAAGCTTTCTTT. Translated: CASSNHIGALGTEAFF.

This chain uses TRBV7-9 with TRBJ1-1, with D possibly matching TRBD1 (6 bases). This CDR3 is built from 11 residues. Deletions cut 10 bases from V and 5 bases from J, with 11 bases between. CDR1 and CDR2 from the germline V gene are SEHNR and FQNEAQ (reference sequence). The CDR3 sequence: CAISRGTEAFF. The CDR3 nucleotides read TGTGCCATCTCCAGGGGAACTGAAGCTTTCTTT.

The gene calls are TRBV4-1 and TRBJ1-6; 8 positions match TRBD1. Germline lookup yields CDR1 MGHRA and CDR2 YSYEKL. The CDR3 covers 16 residues. V gave up 0 bases and J gave up 14 bases; unmatched junction bases: 12. The CDR3 DNA follows: TGCGCCAGCAGCCAAGATCACGGGACAGGACTAATGTCCCTCCACTTT. Its translation is CASSQDHGTGLMSLHF.

This clone showed up many times. The chain couples TRBV3-1 (or the pseudogene TRBV3-2) to TRBJ1-4; tentative D call: TRBD1 (5 bases). This CDR3 has 13 amino acids. V was trimmed by 5 bases and J by 7 bases, leaving 11 bases between them. Germline CDR1 and CDR2: LGHDT and YNNKEL (reference sequence). The CDR3 sequence: CASSLTALEKLFF. The CDR3 nucleotides are TGTGCCAGCAGCTTGACAGCCCTTGAAAAACTGTTTTTT.

As DNA, the CDR3 is TGTGCCAGCAGCGCGGTAGACGGCGGCTATGGCTACACCTTC. It specifies CASSAVDGGYGYTF. J is TRBJ1-2 and V is TRBV9; D call uncertain. The CDR3 spans 14 residues. V lost 3 bases, J lost 4 bases, and 13 bases lay in between. CDR1 and CDR2 (germline): SGDLS, YYNGEE.

The chain links TRBV5-3 to TRBJ1-6; 9 positions agree with TRBD1. TRBV5-3 is marked as an open reading frame, function uncertain. The CDR3 is 18 amino acids. The junction had 6 bases not matched to a gene; V was cut back by 0 bases and J by 2 bases. CDR3 sequence reads: CARSLVWTGEPYNSPLHF. CDR3 in DNA: TGTGCCAGAAGCTTGGTATGGACAGGGGAACCCTATAATTCACCCCTCCACTTT.

This CDR3 reads CASCRDYLYGYTF. CDR3 bases: TGTGCCAGCTGCCGGGACTACCTCTATGGCTACACCTTC. The chain uses TRBV5-4 and TRBJ1-2; D is perhaps TRBD1 (5 bases). With 7 bases removed from V and 4 bases from J, the gap between germline ends came to 14 bases. Germline V gene lookup returns CDR1 SGHNT and CDR2 YYREEE (reference sequence). The CDR3 sequence is 13 residues long.

CDR3: CASSKQGAYEQYF. The CDR3 DNA sequence: TGTGCCAGCAGCAAACAGGGGGCCTACGAGCAGTACTTC. This chain links TRBV3-1 (or the pseudogene TRBV3-2) with TRBJ2-7; 8 positions agree with TRBD1. The CDR3 spans 13 residues. After removal of 5 bases from V and 2 bases from J, the junction contained 2 bases not matched to a gene. From germline, CDR1 is LGHDT and CDR2 YNNKEL (reference sequence).